This T cell receptor beta chain was recorded in a study of blood T cells in healthy people across ages. PCR was performed a second time for about 7 to 12 cycles using a sample-barcoded 5' primer and a J-beta primer mix. One entry per CDR3 protein results from TCRdb running MiXCR on the 5' RACE reads. The profile shows 1.5 million to 2 million distinct CDR3 sequences, around half of them singletons. With 6 bases clipped from V and 7 bases from J, the junction kept 12 bases outside the gene matches. The CDR3 is 15 amino acids. Germline CDR1 and CDR2: SNHLY and FYNNEI. The clonotype originates from a woman aged 40 to 50 in good health. Sequences were obtained from blood. V gene TRBV2 combines with J gene TRBJ1-5; 7 nucleotides line up with TRBD1. In DNA form, the CDR3 reads TGTGCCAGCAGCGGTTTTACAGGGGCGGGGCAGCCCCAGCATTTT. Translation: CASSGFTGAGQPQHF.